This TCR beta chain was identified during a study of T cell responses to AZD1222 COVID-19 vaccine (dated by TCRdb to about 2021). Study-level background: AZD1222 recipients whose second dose came at about 4 weeks and those whose second dose came at about 12 weeks were combined into one group, since spike-specific TCR depth and breadth did not differ between the two schedules. Trial participants were enrolled by age into subgroups of 18-55, 56-69 and 70-plus years, and approximately 150, 30 and 60 TCR-sequenced participants, respectively, were included in these subgroups. A total of about 230 trial participants underwent TCR sequencing, of whom approximately 210 received two doses of AZD1222 and about 25 received two doses of the MenACWY control vaccine. Results and caveats for the whole study, not just this receptor: Only 5 to 7 AZD1222 recipients were SARS-CoV-2 seropositive at baseline, limiting conclusions about previously exposed vaccinees. CD4 TCRs associated with the vaccine covered the entire spike protein, and the dominant responses were in regions 160-218 and 743-854. Most participants were white British and females outnumbered males, and the authors suggested that clonal diversity may have been underestimated. In the small 56-69-year group, the increase in depth fell short of significance, most likely because of low power. After two AZD1222 doses, both the breadth and the depth of spike-specific TCRs were significantly higher than at day 0 and than in MenACWY recipients. Because no day 14 peak-response samples were available, repertoires were characterized only after the peak T cell response. Reportedly, almost half of the unique spike-specific TCRs recognized epitopes lying outside the regions that are mutated in the B.1.351 and B.1.1.7 variants.

Concerning this clone: Its antigen is still unknown. Within one base of it there is no much larger clone, and no base qualities were kept.

Per the germline V gene (reference sequence), LNHDA is the CDR1 and SQIVND is the CDR2. After removal of 8 bases from V and 3 bases from J, the junction retains 9 bases not matched to a gene. From cysteine to phenylalanine, the CDR3 is 14 amino acids long. Only the CDR3 region is kept as DNA, spanning 42 bases read in frame from base 1. The CDR3 regions of human TCRbeta chains were analyzed by immunosequencing. From the authors' description of their analysis: Repertoire TCRs were checked for matches against a reference library of SARS-CoV-2-specific TCRs that had been generated using the MIRA antigen-specificity platform. Breadth was defined as the fraction of unique TCRs that were SARS-CoV-2-associated, and depth was defined as the fraction of total T cells that were SARS-CoV-2-associated. Using the MIRA data, every spike-specific TCR was mapped to the spike region that the TCR reacted to and assigned to either a CD4 or a CD8 class. Log10-transformed breadth and depth values were compared by one-way ANOVA with Sidak's multiple comparisons tests. The source is immuneACCESS, and TCRdb retained only in-frame sequences with V and J called. Part of the clones is not carried over; for the studies checked, unresolved V genes explain less than half of this, and the remainder is unexplained. V, J and clone size derive from that table, while D and trimming were established from the DNA sequence. The sample has 150,000 or so clones on record, 90% to 95% of them singletons. The leading ten clones occupy under 2.5% of the sample.

In the paper's terms, the time point label means: baseline before first vaccination. Vaccinee samples came from UK trials COV001 and COV002, including a single-blind randomized controlled phase 2/3 trial of AZD1222 (ChAdOx1 nCoV-19) in healthy adults. For TCRbeta chain sequencing, PBMC samples were collected from trial participants at day 0 and at day 28 after the second dose. The sequenced sample was peripheral blood, obtained on day 0 of AZD1222 vaccination. The chain employs TRBV19 and TRBJ1-1; the junction holds 7 bases that match TRBD1. The sequence derives from an adult in good health. The DNA sequence is TGTGCCAGTTCAAACAGGGGTAGGGACACTGAAGCTTTCTTT. Its protein reads: CASSNRGRDTEAFF.